This is a list of T cell receptor beta chains from one sample in a study of STAT5B mutations in CD4+ large granular lymphocyte leukemia. Assay used: immunoSEQ multiplex PCR; TCRdb lists only in-frame clones, some missing. The sample holds approximately 41,000 clones; over 75% are singletons and the top ten take less than 1.5%. Sample: CD4+ T cells from blood buffy coats. Receptors originate from a human donor in good health. The CDR3 runs from the conserved cysteine through the conserved F or W. The order of the fields is J gene, V gene, CDR3 protein.

j_call: TRBJ2-7; v_call: TRBV6-5; cdr3_aa: CASSATSGPPYEQYF
j_call: TRBJ2-7; v_call: TRBV9; cdr3_aa: CASSLDVGSYEQYF
j_call: TRBJ1-1; v_call: TRBV9; cdr3_aa: CASGTLSAGEAFF
j_call: TRBJ2-5; v_call: TRBV5-6; cdr3_aa: CASSLVLEETQYF
j_call: TRBJ2-7; v_call: TRBV11-2; cdr3_aa: CASSLGGSYEQYF
j_call: TRBJ2-3; v_call: TRBV5-4; cdr3_aa: CASSTGLAGYTQYF
j_call: TRBJ1-1; v_call: TRBV30; cdr3_aa: CAWNMNTEAFF
j_call: TRBJ1-2; v_call: TRBV9; cdr3_aa: CASSVASGVGDGYTF
j_call: TRBJ1-1; v_call: TRBV11-1; cdr3_aa: CASSLMGTEMNTEAFF
j_call: TRBJ1-2; v_call: TRBV27; cdr3_aa: CASPCGDRVSYGYTF
j_call: TRBJ2-3; v_call: TRBV5-6; cdr3_aa: CASSLGLRTDTQYF
j_call: TRBJ2-2; v_call: TRBV29-1; cdr3_aa: CSASPVGGGELFF
j_call: TRBJ1-2; v_call: TRBV18; cdr3_aa: CASSPRSTPNYGYTF
j_call: TRBJ2-1; v_call: TRBV5-1; cdr3_aa: CASSLGRTSGYNEQFF
j_call: TRBJ1-1; v_call: TRBV19; cdr3_aa: CASSPRPVNTEAFF
j_call: TRBJ2-6; v_call: TRBV6-1; cdr3_aa: CASSLVSGANVLTF
j_call: TRBJ2-5; v_call: TRBV28; cdr3_aa: CASSYQGRLQETQYF
j_call: TRBJ2-2; v_call: TRBV6-6; cdr3_aa: CASSPGQANTGELFF
j_call: TRBJ2-3; v_call: TRBV5-1; cdr3_aa: CASSFGQRVDTQYF
j_call: TRBJ1-5; v_call: TRBV9; cdr3_aa: CASSVGVGTSSNQPQHF
j_call: TRBJ2-7; v_call: TRBV12-5; cdr3_aa: CASGLRPLLAGGTYEQYF